This TCR beta chain emerged from a study of cytomegalovirus exposure and HLA in healthy donors. As for the study in general: The early release's HLA-typed donors yielded 78 million or so unique TCRs.

Comments on this clone: Its antigen is not identified. The junction does not match germline at one end; this may be a read error.

The study ran its PCR with 60 Vbeta and 13 Jbeta primers. Method: immunoSEQ multiplex PCR; TCRdb's copy keeps in-frame clones and lacks some. The sample contains some 100,000 clones, around 86% of which appear only once. The germline CDR1 and CDR2 sequences are SEHNR and FQNEAQ (reference sequence). The CDR3 loop spans 18 amino acids. Notes on the study in general: TCR beta sequences reportedly predicted the HLA-A and HLA-B alleles of most subjects accurately. Later on, a genetic analysis was performed. It linked a missense variant in DCLRE1C with V- and J-gene trimming of TCR beta. Sequencing had likely introduced a cluster of highly shared sequence variants as an artifact.

The sequencing sample was made of PBMCs. V and J are TRBV7-9 and TRBJ2-3; 9 bases match TRBD2. This receptor was taken from a woman in her 30s in good health and CMV-seronegative. The CDR3: CSSSFPKTSGGGKDTQYF. The CDR3 nucleotides are TGTTCCAGCAGCTTTCCCAAGACTAGCGGAGGGGGGAAAGATACGCAGTATTTT.